These 9 T cell receptor beta chains came from one sample sequenced in a study of blood T cells in healthy people across ages. A second PCR, run for about 7 to 11 cycles, used a sample-barcoded 5' primer plus a J-beta primer mix. In TCRdb, the 5' RACE reads were re-called with MiXCR into one record per CDR3 protein. The table includes hundreds of thousands of distinct CDR3 sequences, nearly 25% detected once. The same sample was also used in a study of T cells of mothers and their children.

Sequencing was performed on blood. All receptors come from a boy between 5 and 17 years old in good health.

The table lists this clonotype with a few counts. At one end, the junction sequence differs from germline, possibly due to a read error. The chain uses TRBV6-2 or TRBV6-3 and TRBJ2-5; the D gene is possibly TRBD1 (6 bases). Germline V gene sequence: CDR1 MNHEY, CDR2 SVGEGT. The CDR3 consists of 14 residues. CDR3 DNA: TGTGCCAGCAGTTACTTACAGGGCCAAGAGTCCCAGTACTTC. Protein product: CASSYLQGQESQYF.

This chain connects TRBV2 to TRBJ2-3; D not resolved. V shed 4 bases and J shed 1 base, with 6 bases lying between them. CDR1 is SNHLY, CDR2 FYNNEI, per germline. The CDR3 covers 13 residues. As DNA, the CDR3 is TGTGCCAGCAGTGCCCGGGGCACAGATACGCAGTATTTT. As protein: CASSARGTDTQYF.

Only a few counts were recorded for this clonotype. The gene calls are TRBV4-2 and TRBJ2-1; a weak D match, TRBD1 (6 bases). The J call is in doubt because the DNA end fits TRBJ2-7 better. Germline CDR1 and CDR2: LGHNA and YNFKEQ. The CDR3 is 17 residues long. CDR3 in amino acids: CASSQDRRWDTYYEQYF. The CDR3 nucleotides read TGTGCCAGCAGCCAAGACCGCCGTTGGGACACCTACTACGAGCAGTACTTC.

Concerning this clonotype: This may come from a read error, since a much larger clone is one base off. The chain combines TRBV6-5 with TRBJ2-2; 11 bases agree with TRBD2. The V gene's germline CDR1 is MNHEY and CDR2 SVGAGI. V trimming: 8 bases; J trimming: 5 bases; junction bases outside the gene matches: 7. The CDR3 loop spans 15 amino acids. Here the CDR3 reads CASGLTSGETGELFF. The CDR3 coding sequence is TGTGCCAGCGGTTTGACTAGCGGGGAAACCGGGGAGCTGTTTTTT.

This chain links TRBV4-3 with TRBJ2-3; 9 bases fit TRBD1. Germline V gives CDR1 LGHNA, CDR2 YSLEER. The CDR3 is 15 residues long. The V segment lost 3 bases and the J segment 5 bases; nucleotides outside the gene matches: 6. The CDR3 DNA sequence: TGCGCCAGCAGCCATGGGACAGGGTCTGGAGATACGCAGTATTTT. Translating it yields CASSHGTGSGDTQYF.

The rearrangement joins TRBV28 to TRBJ2-5; TRBD1 aligns across 9 bases. The J call is doubtful: the DNA matches TRBJ2-1 better. CDR1 is MDHEN and CDR2 is SYDVKM in the germline V gene. The CDR3 is made up of 14 amino acids. CDR3 loop: CASSLGTGLNEQFF. The DNA of the CDR3 is TGTGCCAGCAGTTTGGGGACAGGGTTGAATGAGCAGTTCTTC.

The chain recombines TRBV21-1 with TRBJ2-5; the listed D gene, TRBD2, was not tested against the DNA. TRBV21-1 corresponds to a pseudogene. The CDR3 contains 17 residues. The CDR3 bases are TGTGCCAGCAGCAAATTTGAGGGTGACTATACACAAGAGACCCAGTACTTC. Translating it yields CASSKFEGDYTQETQYF.

This clonotype occurred a few times. V usage is TRBV20-1 and J usage is TRBJ2-5, with 10 bases aligning to TRBD2. V lost 6 bases and J lost 2; bases outside the gene matches: 3. Germline V gene lookup returns CDR1 DFQATT and CDR2 SNEGSKA (reference sequence). The CDR3 runs 13 residues. CDR3 sequence (DNA): TGCAGTGCCAGCGGGGGGGCACAAGAGACCCAGTACTTC. It translates to CSASGGAQETQYF.

The chain links TRBV7-2 to TRBJ2-5; D is possibly TRBD2 (5 bases). The J call may be faulty, since TRBJ2-7 better matches the DNA end. Germline-derived CDR1 and CDR2 are SGHTA and FQGNSA. This CDR3 is built from 14 residues. CDR3 nucleotide sequence: TGTGCCAGCAGCTTAGCAGGACTTCGCGGCGAGCAGTACTTC. This codes for CASSLAGLRGEQYF.